This TCR beta chain was identified during a study of shared clonotypes between healthy human individuals. General observations from the study: Although depth was large, rarefaction showed that sequencing of the sorted subsets was incomplete.

In germline, CDR1 is LGHNA, CDR2 YNFKEQ. The trim removed 4 bases at V and 1 base at J, leaving 14 bases unmatched. This CDR3 has 19 amino acids. About this clone itself: The antigen is undetermined.

Assay used: immunoSEQ multiplex PCR; TCRdb lists only in-frame clones, some missing. The repertoire consists of nearly 1 million clones, with 70% to 85% occurring once and the leading ten covering about 1.5%. The sequence was obtained from a man aged 18 to 29 in good health. Material: memory CD4+ T cells sorted from blood. Described subset: CD45RA-negative fraction. This chain connects TRBV4-2 to TRBJ2-3; 10 nucleotides agree with TRBD2. Here the CDR3 DNA reads TGTGCCAGCAGCCCTAGGAGCCCTACTAGCGGGGTGGGCACAGATACGCAGTATTTT. Protein sequence: CASSPRSPTSGVGTDTQYF.